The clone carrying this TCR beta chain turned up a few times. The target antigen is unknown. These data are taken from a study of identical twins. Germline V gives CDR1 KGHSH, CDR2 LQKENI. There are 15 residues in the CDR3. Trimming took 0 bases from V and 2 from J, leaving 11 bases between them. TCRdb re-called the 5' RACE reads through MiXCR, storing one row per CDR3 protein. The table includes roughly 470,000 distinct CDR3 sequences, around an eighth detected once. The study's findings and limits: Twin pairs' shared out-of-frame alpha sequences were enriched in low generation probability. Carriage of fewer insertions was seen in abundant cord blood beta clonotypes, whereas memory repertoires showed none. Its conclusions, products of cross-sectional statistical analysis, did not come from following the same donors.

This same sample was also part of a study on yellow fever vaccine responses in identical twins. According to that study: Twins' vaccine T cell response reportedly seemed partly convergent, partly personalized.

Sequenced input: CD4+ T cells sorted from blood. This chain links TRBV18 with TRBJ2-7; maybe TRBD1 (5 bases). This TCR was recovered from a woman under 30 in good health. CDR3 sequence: CASSPPGPGPYEQYF. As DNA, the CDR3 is TGTGCCAGCTCACCACCGGGGCCGGGCCCCTACGAGCAGTACTTC.